The next 27 T cell receptor beta chains were all read from a single sample in a study of blood T cell repertoires in COVID-19. Data came from immunoSEQ multiplex PCR; TCRdb stores just in-frame clones and leaves some out. The sample contains 120,000 to 150,000 clones, approximately 86% of which appear only once. The sample consisted of PBMCs or T cells enriched from blood (not recorded which). The origin of the receptors is a woman in her 40s who had been exposed to COVID-19.

V gene TRBV5-5 combines with J gene TRBJ1-3; 8 bases align to TRBD1. V shed 4 bases, J shed 0 bases, and the junction held 6 bases outside the gene matches. Looked up from germline, CDR1 is SGHKS and CDR2 is YYEKEE (reference sequence). The CDR3 length is 16 residues. The CDR3 reads CASSQDRAHSGNTIYF. In nucleotides, the CDR3 is TGTGCCAGCAGCCAGGACAGGGCCCACTCTGGAAACACCATATATTTT.

V usage is TRBV29-1 and J usage is TRBJ2-5, with 7 bases lining up with TRBD2. Germline CDR1 and CDR2: SQVTM and ANQGSEA. The CDR3 runs 13 residues. V shed 4 bases, J shed 4 bases, and the junction held 6 bases outside the gene matches. CDR3 coding DNA: TGCAGCGTTGTGGGGGGGGAACTAGAGACCCAGTACTTC. Translation gives CSVVGGELETQYF.

The chain recombines TRBV18 with TRBJ1-1; possibly TRBD1 for D (6 bases). The germline gives CDR1 KGHSH, CDR2 LQKENI. Trimming took 1 base from V and 3 from J, leaving 18 bases between them. This CDR3 has 17 residues. Here the CDR3 reads CASSPRRILAGDTEAFF. CDR3 nucleotides: TGTGCCAGCTCACCACGTCGTATATTAGCAGGGGACACTGAAGCTTTCTTT.

This clone was seen more than once but under ten times. The V call is TRBV4-1, the J call TRBJ1-6; D not certain. The CDR3 runs 16 residues. V lost 3 bases and J lost 6, with 15 bases in between. Germline V CDR1 and CDR2: MGHRA, YSYEKL. The CDR3 loop is CASSQFGKVLNSPLHF. DNA for the CDR3: TGCGCCAGCAGCCAGTTCGGGAAGGTTCTTAATTCACCCCTCCACTTT.

In its sample, this clone was seen a few times. The chain is built from TRBV27 and TRBJ1-5, with 8 bases lining up with TRBD1. Looked up from germline, CDR1 is MNHEY and CDR2 is SMNVEV (reference sequence). The V gene end was trimmed by 5 bases and the J gene end by 1 base; junction bases not matched to a gene: 13. CDR3 length: 18 amino acids. CDR3: CASSARSGGVGSNQPQHF. The CDR3, as DNA: TGTGCCAGCAGTGCGCGATCAGGGGGCGTAGGAAGCAATCAGCCCCAGCATTTT.

This rearrangement joins TRBV6-5 to TRBJ1-1; tentative D call: TRBD1 (6 bases). Per the germline V gene, CDR1 is MNHEY and CDR2 is SVGAGI. The V and J ends lost 8 bases and 3 bases respectively, with 16 bases between them. CDR3 length: 14 amino acids. The CDR3 sequence: CASEIKGHYTEAFF. CDR3 DNA: TGTGCCAGCGAAATTAAGGGACACTACACTGAAGCTTTCTTT.

The genes are TRBV7-9 and TRBJ1-1; 11 positions match TRBD1. With 5 bases clipped from V and 0 bases from J, the junction kept 5 bases outside the gene matches. Germline CDR1 SEHNR, CDR2 FQNEAQ (reference sequence). The CDR3 has 16 residues. CDR3 sequence reads: CASSTGTGGMNTEAFF. Here the CDR3 DNA reads TGTGCCAGCAGCACCGGGACAGGGGGGATGAACACTGAAGCTTTCTTT. The full variable domain, rest sourced from reference TRBV7-9 and TRBJ1-1, is DTGVSQNPRHKITKRGQNVTFRCDPISEHNRLYWYRQTLGQGPEFLTYFQNEAQLEKSRLLSDRFSAERPKGSFSTLEIQRTEQGDSAMYLCASSTGTGGMNTEAFFGQGTRLTVV.

The rearrangement joins TRBV4-2 to TRBJ1-5, with 7 positions matching TRBD1. Germline V gives CDR1 LGHNA, CDR2 YNFKEQ. This CDR3 contains 15 residues. Trimming took 0 bases from V and 4 from J; bases not matched to a gene: 3. The CDR3 loop is CASSQDLDRNQPQHF. The CDR3 DNA follows: TGTGCCAGCAGCCAAGACCTGGACAGGAATCAGCCCCAGCATTTT.

The chain has TRBV28 and TRBJ2-7; D is perhaps TRBD1 (6 bases). Looked up from germline, CDR1 is MDHEN and CDR2 is SYDVKM. The V gene lost 7 bases and the J gene lost 4 bases, with 14 bases spanning the gap. The CDR3 loop spans 13 amino acids. The CDR3 DNA follows: TGTGCCAGCAAGGGCAGGGGCGATTACGAGCAGTACTTC. This gives the protein CASKGRGDYEQYF.

The chain recombines TRBV20-1 with TRBJ2-1; 12 bases align to TRBD2. J was trimmed by 0 bases and V by 3 bases; bases with no gene match: 9. Germline loops: CDR1 DFQATT, CDR2 SNEGSKA (reference sequence). The CDR3 is made up of 18 amino acids. The CDR3 region is CSASVRTSGVSSYNEQFF. The CDR3 DNA sequence: TGCAGTGCTAGTGTCCGGACTAGCGGGGTGAGCTCCTACAATGAGCAGTTCTTC.

V usage is TRBV9 and J usage is TRBJ2-7; 7 bases are a match to TRBD2. The trim removed 0 bases at V and 6 bases at J, leaving 0 bases unmatched. This CDR3 comprises 12 residues. The V gene's germline CDR1 is SGDLS and CDR2 YYNGEE. CDR3 DNA: TGTGCCAGCAGCGTAGCTAGCGGCGAGCAGTACTTC. Protein: CASSVASGEQYF.

V gene TRBV12-3 or TRBV12-4 combines with J gene TRBJ1-5; D is possibly TRBD1 (5 bases). Trimming left V 4 bases short and J 3 bases short, with 7 bases between. This CDR3 is built from 13 residues. For the CDR3, the DNA is TGTGCCAGCAGTTCACAGGTCAATCAGCCCCAGCATTTT. Translating it yields CASSSQVNQPQHF.

The J gene is TRBJ1-2, the V gene TRBV2, with 12 bases fitting TRBD1. The length of the CDR3 is 15 residues. After removal of 6 bases from V and 7 bases from J, the junction contained 9 bases not matched to a gene. In germline, CDR1 is SNHLY, CDR2 FYNNEI. CDR3 loop: CASRAGTGGAGGYTF. CDR3 DNA: TGTGCCAGCAGAGCCGGGACAGGGGGCGCGGGTGGCTACACCTTC.

The gene calls are TRBV28 and TRBJ1-5, with 8 bases identical to TRBD1. CDR1 MDHEN and CDR2 SYDVKM come from the germline V gene. The CDR3 consists of 15 residues. Unmatched junction bases numbered 5, after V lost 3 bases and J lost 4 bases. CDR3 bases: TGTGCCAGCAGTTTCATGGGACAGGTAAATCAGCCCCAGCATTTT. As protein: CASSFMGQVNQPQHF.

V and J are TRBV19 and TRBJ1-5; D is ambiguous. From germline, CDR1 is LNHDA and CDR2 SQIVND (reference sequence). This CDR3 has 15 amino acids. Trimming pared 0 bases from V and 3 bases from J, leaving 9 bases between. The CDR3 region has the DNA TGTGCCAGTAGTATAGATCTATCCAACAATCAGCCCCAGCATTTT. Protein: CASSIDLSNNQPQHF.

This sequence joins TRBV5-6 and TRBJ2-1; no definite D call. CDR1 SGHDT and CDR2 YYEEEE come from the germline V gene. V lost 2 bases to trimming and J lost 0 bases, with 6 bases between them. This CDR3 is 14 amino acids long. DNA of the CDR3: TGTGCCAGCAGCTTCCTGAGCTCCTACAATGAGCAGTTCTTC. Amino acid sequence: CASSFLSSYNEQFF. The variable domain in full, with the rest retrieved from reference TRBV5-6 and TRBJ2-1, is DAGVTQSPTHLIKTRGQQVTLRCSPKSGHDTVSWYQQALGQGPQFIFQYYEEEERQRGNFPDRFSGHQFPNYSSELNVNALLLGDSALYLCASSFLSSYNEQFFGPGTRLTVL.

CDR3 loop: CASRNRDRAYGYTF. In nucleotides, the CDR3 is TGTGCCAGTAGGAACCGGGACAGGGCCTATGGCTACACCTTC. This chain connects TRBV19 to TRBJ1-2, with 9 bases identical to TRBD1. Unmatched junction bases numbered 6, after V lost 6 bases and J lost 4 bases. This CDR3 is built from 14 residues. The germline V gene encodes CDR1 LNHDA and CDR2 SQIVND (reference sequence).

V and J are TRBV28 and TRBJ1-2; no clear D. The germline V gene encodes CDR1 MDHEN and CDR2 SYDVKM. This CDR3 has 13 amino acids. V was clipped by 9 bases and J by 6 bases, with 17 bases between them. DNA of the CDR3: TGTGCCAGTGAAGGTGCGGCGAGGGATGGCTACACCTTC. Amino acids: CASEGAARDGYTF.

The V and J genes are TRBV19 and TRBJ1-1; 9 bases fit TRBD1. Losses at the gene ends were 5 bases for V and 4 bases for J; bases not matched to a gene: 2. This CDR3 spans 13 amino acids. Germline assignment: CDR1 LNHDA and CDR2 SQIVND (reference sequence). The CDR3 sequence is CASSPTGGTEAFF. DNA of the CDR3: TGTGCCAGTAGTCCGACAGGGGGCACTGAAGCTTTCTTT.

This clone was counted a few times. The chain recombines TRBV4-1 with TRBJ1-5, with D tentatively TRBD1 (5 bases). The CDR3 spans 16 residues. V was pared by 2 bases and J by 3 bases, with 14 bases between. Germline V gene data show CDR1 as MGHRA and CDR2 as YSYEKL. The CDR3 reads CASSQFPRGVNQPQHF. The CDR3 nucleotides are TGCGCCAGCAGCCAATTTCCCCGGGGGGTCAATCAGCCCCAGCATTTT.

The chain uses TRBV11-2 and TRBJ1-5, with a weak D call TRBD1 (5 bases). V was trimmed by 1 base and J by 3 bases, leaving 10 bases between them. The CDR3 extends over 15 amino acids. The germline V gene has CDR1 SGHAT and CDR2 FQNNGV. DNA for the CDR3: TGTGCCAGCAGCTTAGCGACGGGACTCAATCAGCCCCAGCATTTT. The encoded protein is CASSLATGLNQPQHF.

This chain links TRBV6-5 with TRBJ2-1; TRBD2 aligns across 11 bases. This CDR3 region has 16 residues. Germline CDR1 is MNHEY and CDR2 is SVGAGI. Trimming removed 0 bases from V and 6 bases from J; junction bases left unmatched: 4. CDR3 bases: TGTGCCAGCAGTTACTCGCTAGCGGGGGGAATCAATGAGCAGTTCTTC. This gives the protein CASSYSLAGGINEQFF.

This chain uses TRBV4-3 with TRBJ2-7; D might be TRBD2 (5 bases). CDR1 and CDR2 (germline): LGHNA, YSLEER. The germline V and J ends were trimmed by 0 bases and 7 bases, with 10 bases remaining between them. This CDR3 is built from 13 residues. The CDR3 spells CASSQDLTGEQYF. The CDR3 coding sequence is TGCGCCAGCAGCCAAGATCTAACGGGGGAGCAGTACTTC.

The chain is built from TRBV7-3 and TRBJ1-3; D gene ambiguous. Between the trimmed V and J ends, which lost 2 bases and 0 bases, there was a span of 5 bases. Per the germline V gene, CDR1 is SGHTA and CDR2 is FQGTGA. The CDR3 runs to 14 residues. The CDR3: CASSLVISGNTIYF. The CDR3 DNA reads as TGTGCCAGCAGCTTAGTAATCTCTGGAAACACCATATATTTT.

A few counts support this clone. The V gene is TRBV18, the J gene TRBJ1-2; TRBD1 matches 8 bases. Germline loops: CDR1 KGHSH, CDR2 LQKENI. Trimming removed 1 base from V and 4 bases from J; junction bases left unmatched: 14. This CDR3 spans 18 amino acids. The CDR3 DNA reads as TGTGCCAGCTCACCACGGGACAGGAAAACTAAAGGGATCTATGGCTACACCTTC. Protein sequence: CASSPRDRKTKGIYGYTF.

The chain links TRBV5-4 to TRBJ2-1, with TRBD2 as a possible D gene (6 bases). This CDR3 is 15 amino acids long. CDR1 and CDR2 from the germline V gene are SGHNT and YYREEE (reference sequence). V was shortened by 2 bases and J by 1 base, with 10 bases between the two germline ends. The CDR3 protein is CASSLTGVSYNEQFF. The CDR3, as DNA: TGTGCCAGCAGCTTAACGGGAGTGTCCTACAATGAGCAGTTCTTC.

The rearrangement links TRBV9 to TRBJ2-2; perhaps TRBD2 as D (5 bases). Trimming pared 5 bases from V and 1 base from J, leaving 15 bases between. There are 16 residues in the CDR3. Germline assignment: CDR1 SGDLS and CDR2 YYNGEE. The CDR3 sequence: CASSKLGGMNTGELFF. CDR3 nucleotide sequence: TGTGCCAGCAGTAAGTTAGGAGGTATGAACACCGGGGAGCTGTTTTTT.